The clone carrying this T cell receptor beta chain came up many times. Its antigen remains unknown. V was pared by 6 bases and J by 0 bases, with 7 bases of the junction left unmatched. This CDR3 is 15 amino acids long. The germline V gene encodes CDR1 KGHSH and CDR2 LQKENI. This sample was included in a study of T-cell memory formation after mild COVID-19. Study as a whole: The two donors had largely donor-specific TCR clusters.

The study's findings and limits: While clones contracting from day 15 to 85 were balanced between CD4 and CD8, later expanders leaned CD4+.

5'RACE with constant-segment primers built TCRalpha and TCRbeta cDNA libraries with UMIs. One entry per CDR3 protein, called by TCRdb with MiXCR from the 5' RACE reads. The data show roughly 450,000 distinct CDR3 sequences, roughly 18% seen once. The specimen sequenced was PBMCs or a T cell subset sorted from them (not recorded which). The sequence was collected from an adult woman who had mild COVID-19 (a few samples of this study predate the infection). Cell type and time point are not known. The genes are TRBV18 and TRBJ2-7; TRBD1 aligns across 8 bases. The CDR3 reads CASSEGQASSYEQYF. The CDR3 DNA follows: TGTGCCAGCTCGGAGGGACAGGCGAGCTCCTACGAGCAGTACTTC.